This is a list of T cell receptor beta chains from one sample in a study of cytomegalovirus exposure and HLA in healthy donors. Sequencing used immunoSEQ multiplex PCR; TCRdb keeps in-frame clones, though not all of them. The table has under 250,000 clones, approximately 82% seen once; the top ten hold 3.8%. Specimen: PBMCs. These receptors were collected from a male donor in good health and CMV-seronegative. CDR3s include the opening cysteine and the closing phenylalanine or tryptophan. D genes are given only for firm matches. The listing skips clone size in some rows; elsewhere it reads once, few, many or a size class.

cdr3_length j_call clone_size v_call d_call cdr3_nt cdr3_aa
16 TRBJ2-1 . TRBV11-2 TRBD2 TGTGCCAGCAGCTTACGACTAGCGGGACCCTACAATGAGCAGTTCTTC CASSLRLAGPYNEQFF
13 TRBJ2-7 . TRBV27 . TGTGCCAGCAGTCGAATACAGGGTTACGAGCAGTACTTC CASSRIQGYEQYF
16 TRBJ2-7 . TRBV6-8 TRBD2 TGTGCCAGCAGTCGAGCGGGACTCCTGAGCTCCTACGAGCAGTACTTC CASSRAGLLSSYEQYF
16 TRBJ2-7 . TRBV18 TRBD1 TGTGCCAGCTCACCGATGTTGGGGACAGCACCATACGAGCAGTACTTC CASSPMLGTAPYEQYF
16 TRBJ1-1 . TRBV15 TRBD1 TGTGCCACCAGCAGAGATAGGGACAGGGGGGCGAGTGAAGCTTTCTTT CATSRDRDRGASEAFF
11 TRBJ1-2 . TRBV6-5 TRBD1 TGTGCCAGCAGACAGGGGAGCGGCTACACCTTC CASRQGSGYTF
15 TRBJ1-1 . TRBV5-4 . TGTGCCAGCAGCTTGAGGGGTGGGTCGGACACTGAAGCTTTCTTT CASSLRGGSDTEAFF
15 TRBJ2-7 . TRBV6-5 . TGTGCCAGCAGTCAGAGGTGGGGAGCTGGGTACGAGCAGTACTTC CASSQRWGAGYEQYF
16 TRBJ2-2 . TRBV7-3 TRBD1 TGTGCCAGCAGCTCAACCGGGACAGCGAACACCGGGGAGCTGTTTTTT CASSSTGTANTGELFF
15 TRBJ2-7 . TRBV7-9 TRBD1 TGTGCCAGCAGCCTATCCGGGACAGGGGCCTACGAGCAGTACTTC CASSLSGTGAYEQYF
14 TRBJ2-7 . TRBV4-1 TRBD1 TGCGCCAGCAGCCCTGGGGACAGGGGCTACGAGCAGTACTTC CASSPGDRGYEQYF
17 TRBJ1-3 few TRBV4-1 . TGCGCCAGCAGCCAAGATTCCCTAGCAGGAGGGAAAAACACCATATATTTT CASSQDSLAGGKNTIYF
14 TRBJ2-3 . TRBV5-1 TRBD1 TGCGCCAGCAGCCTTATGACAGGGGCAGATACGCAGTATTTT CASSLMTGADTQYF
17 TRBJ2-2 once TRBV27 . TGTGCCAGCAGTTTAGCCCCCCCGGGGTTAGGCACCGGGGAGCTGTTTTTT CASSLAPPGLGTGELFF
15 TRBJ2-7 . TRBV15 . TGTGCCACCAGCAGAGAGCTACAGGGCTCCTACGAGCAGTACTTC CATSRELQGSYEQYF
15 TRBJ2-1 . TRBV6-5 TRBD1 TGTGCCAGCAGTTGGGGACAGGGGTCCTACAATGAGCAGTTCTTC CASSWGQGSYNEQFF
17 TRBJ2-3 . TRBV27 . TGTGCCAGCAGTTTAACCCCTGGTCGGGGAGCGGTAGATACGCAGTATTTT CASSLTPGRGAVDTQYF
16 TRBJ2-3 . TRBV6-5 . TGTGCCAGCAGTTACTCTGGACACAGAAGGGCAGATACGCAGTATTTT CASSYSGHRRADTQYF
14 TRBJ1-2 . TRBV10-3 . TGTGCCATCAGTGAGTCCGTCAGGGGCCATGGCTACACCTTC CAISESVRGHGYTF
11 TRBJ2-7 few TRBV5-8 . TGTGCCAGCAGCCTTGTCTACGAGCAGTACTTC CASSLVYEQYF
12 TRBJ2-7 . TRBV6-1 TRBD1 TGTGCCAGCAGTGAAGTCGTTGGGACAGCCTACTTC CASSEVVGTAYF
15 TRBJ2-1 . TRBV5-1 TRBD2 TGCGCCAGCAGCCCGGCTAGCGGGAGGGCCTATGAGCAGTTCTTC CASSPASGRAYEQFF
14 TRBJ2-1 . TRBV29-1 TRBD2 TGCAGCGTTGAACGAGGGAGGGCCCGTCATGGGCAGTTCTTC CSVERGRARHGQFF
12 TRBJ2-7 . TRBV5-4 . TGTGCCAGCAGCTTGCCAGGATACGAGCAGTACTTC CASSLPGYEQYF
15 TRBJ2-7 . TRBV15 . TGTGCCACCAGCAGAGATCTGGTAGGAGCCAACGAGCAGTACTTC CATSRDLVGANEQYF